What follows are 10 T cell receptor beta chains derived from one specimen sequenced in a study of T-cell reconstitution after alpha-beta-depleted transplantation in children. Construction of the TCRbeta library involved unique molecular identifiers. TCRdb called the PCR reads again in MiXCR, with one record for every CDR3 protein. This table has around 200,000 distinct CDR3 sequences, 6% to 7% appearing once. Source: PBMCs from the stem cell graft donor, taken from the stem cell graft. The receptors shown here come from a human donor who donated a stem cell graft to a child with Wiskott-Aldrich syndrome.

Ten or more counts support this clonotype. The chain carries TRBV10-1 and TRBJ2-5; TRBD1 might be the D (5 bases). CDR3 size: 14 residues. Germline V gives CDR1 WNHNN, CDR2 SYGVQD (reference sequence). The ends were cut back, 3 bases at V and 6 bases at J, with 14 bases in the middle. The CDR3 bases are TGCGCCAGCAGTGAAAGTCGGCAGGGCAAGACCCAGTACTTC. Amino acids: CASSESRQGKTQYF.

This clonotype was counted at least ten times. The chain is built from TRBV6-5 and TRBJ2-1; maybe TRBD2 (6 bases). V lost 0 bases, J lost 7 bases, and 19 bases lay in between. Germline V gene lookup returns CDR1 MNHEY and CDR2 SVGAGI. CDR3 size: 17 residues. The CDR3 spells CASSYSSTSGPLNEQFF. The CDR3, as DNA: TGTGCCAGCAGTTACTCGAGTACCAGCGGGCCGCTGAATGAGCAGTTCTTC.

This clonotype was detected ten times or more. This sequence joins TRBV5-1 and TRBJ1-1; D is uncertain. This CDR3 has 14 residues. V lost 0 bases and J lost 4, with 10 bases in between. Germline V CDR1 and CDR2: SGHRS, YFSETQ. The CDR3 nucleotides read TGCGCCAGCAGCTTGGAAGGTACGGGCACTGAAGCTTTCTTT. Protein: CASSLEGTGTEAFF.

This clonotype was detected many times. The chain employs TRBV28 and TRBJ1-5; the D is unclear. This CDR3 contains 14 residues. V lost 7 bases to trimming and J lost 3 bases, with 13 bases between them. Germline lookup yields CDR1 MDHEN and CDR2 SYDVKM. CDR3 sequence (DNA): TGTGCCAGCATCTCCAGCGTCTTCAATCAGCCCCAGCATTTT. The encoded protein is CASISSVFNQPQHF. Full variable domain (missing parts from reference TRBV28 and TRBJ1-5): DVKVTQSSRYLVKRTGEKVFLECVQDMDHENMFWYRQDPGLGLRLIYFSYDVKMKEKGDIPEGYSVSREKKERFSLILESASTNQTSMYLCASISSVFNQPQHFGDGTRLSIL.

This clonotype was counted ten times or more. This CDR3 is CASSQDRGTYYGYTF. Written as DNA, the CDR3 is TGCGCCAGCAGCCAAGACAGGGGGACCTACTATGGCTACACCTTC. The J gene is TRBJ1-2, the V gene TRBV4-1, with 7 bases matching TRBD1. J gave up 3 bases and V 0 bases, and 4 bases lay outside the gene matches. The germline CDR1 and CDR2 sequences are MGHRA and YSYEKL. This CDR3 spans 15 amino acids.

Points on this clonotype: A much larger clone lies a single base off, so this may be a read error. V and J are TRBV2 and TRBJ2-2; 9 bases agree with TRBD2. J gave up 7 bases and V 8 bases, and 8 bases lay outside the gene matches. CDR3 length equals 14 residues. Germline CDR1 SNHLY, CDR2 FYNNEI. CDR3 loop: CASEPGLAVGELFF. For the CDR3, the DNA is TGTGCCAGCGAGCCGGGACTAGCTGTCGGGGAGCTGTTTTTT.

A note on this clonotype: This may arise from a read error, as a much more abundant clone is one base away. The chain links TRBV28 to TRBJ2-1; 7 bases are a match to TRBD2. The trim removed 8 bases at V and 14 bases at J, leaving 24 bases unmatched. The germline gives CDR1 MDHEN, CDR2 SYDVKM. There are 16 residues in the CDR3. CDR3 sequence reads: CASGDGLRGVNSEEFF. CDR3 nucleotides: TGTGCCAGCGGGGATGGACTCCGGGGGGTTAATTCCGAGGAGTTCTTC.

This clonotype was counted between two and nine times. The V and J genes are TRBV4-3 and TRBJ1-1; D remains unclear. CDR3 size: 13 residues. Germline CDR1 is LGHNA and CDR2 is YSLEER. V lost 0 bases and J 2 bases, leaving 4 bases between the germline ends. The CDR3 here is CASSQDINTEAFF. The CDR3 region has the DNA TGCGCCAGCAGCCAAGACATAAACACTGAAGCTTTCTTT.

Many counts were recorded for this clonotype. The chain combines TRBV10-3 with TRBJ2-3; tentatively, D is TRBD2 (6 bases). V was shortened by 7 bases and J by 7 bases, with 15 bases between the two germline ends. This CDR3 comprises 13 residues. Germline V gives CDR1 ENHRY, CDR2 SYGVKD. The CDR3, as DNA: TGTGCCATCACCGAGGGGCGGGGTAATACGCAGTATTTT. Translating gives CAITEGRGNTQYF.

The sample holds many counts of this clonotype. As DNA, the CDR3 is TGTGCCAGCAGTTACTCGACCCTCCTCGGAAATTCACCCCTCCACTTT. Translated, it gives CASSYSTLLGNSPLHF. The chain carries TRBV6-5 and TRBJ1-6; D is undetermined. The V and J ends lost 0 bases and 7 bases respectively, with 13 bases between them. Germline assignment: CDR1 MNHEY and CDR2 SVGAGI. CDR3 size: 16 residues.